These T cell receptor beta chains were read from a single sample in a study of STAT5B mutations in CD4+ large granular lymphocyte leukemia. The repertoire was sequenced with immunoSEQ multiplex PCR; TCRdb's copy has only in-frame clones and lacks some. Here the sample spans several thousand clones, around 75% being singletons. Sample: PBMCs. Receptors originate from a woman aged 60-75 years with CD4+ T-cell large granular lymphocyte leukemia. The CDR3 runs from the conserved cysteine through the conserved F or W. The order of the fields is J gene, V gene, clone size, D gene, CDR3 protein, CDR3 DNA. A D gene is named only where the DNA matches it firmly. For some rows the clone size is stated as once, few or many, or as a class when expanded; others skip it.

j_gene: TRBJ1-2; v_gene: TRBV11-2; abundance: .; d_gene: .; CDR3aa: CASSPPIRIDYGYTF; CDR3nt: TGTGCCAGCAGCCCGCCAATCAGGATCGACTATGGCTACACCTTC
j_gene: TRBJ2-5; v_gene: TRBV6-5; abundance: .; d_gene: .; CDR3aa: CASGTVQETQYF; CDR3nt: TGTGCCAGCGGGACGGTTCAAGAGACCCAGTACTTC
j_gene: TRBJ2-3; v_gene: TRBV7-8; abundance: .; d_gene: TRBD1; CDR3aa: CASSTRQGGDTQYF; CDR3nt: TGTGCCAGCAGCACTCGACAGGGTGGAGATACGCAGTATTTT
j_gene: TRBJ1-5; v_gene: TRBV19; abundance: .; d_gene: TRBD1; CDR3aa: CASSPRTGISNQPQHF; CDR3nt: TGTGCCAGTAGCCCCCGGACAGGGATTAGCAATCAGCCCCAGCATTTT
j_gene: TRBJ1-4; v_gene: TRBV30; abundance: .; d_gene: .; CDR3aa: CAWSHPRAPLNEKLFF; CDR3nt: TGTGCCTGGAGCCATCCCCGGGCCCCACTTAATGAAAAACTGTTTTTT
j_gene: TRBJ2-1; v_gene: TRBV4-3; abundance: once; d_gene: TRBD2; CDR3aa: CASSQEGLARYNEQFF; CDR3nt: TGCGCCAGCAGCCAAGAAGGACTAGCGCGGTACAATGAGCAGTTCTTC
j_gene: TRBJ2-2; v_gene: TRBV7-9; abundance: .; d_gene: .; CDR3aa: CASLARDYTGELFF; CDR3nt: TGTGCCAGCCTCGCTAGGGACTACACCGGGGAGCTGTTTTTT
j_gene: TRBJ2-2; v_gene: TRBV30; abundance: .; d_gene: .; CDR3aa: CAWSKGINTGELFF; CDR3nt: TGTGCCTGGAGCAAGGGCATTAACACCGGGGAGCTGTTTTTT
j_gene: TRBJ2-7; v_gene: TRBV9; abundance: .; d_gene: .; CDR3aa: CASSPGRVSYEQYF; CDR3nt: TGTGCCAGCAGCCCCGGTCGGGTATCCTACGAGCAGTACTTC
j_gene: TRBJ1-1; v_gene: TRBV2; abundance: .; d_gene: TRBD1; CDR3aa: CASSGGQPGQGSTEAFF; CDR3nt: TGTGCCAGCAGTGGGGGCCAACCGGGACAGGGGAGCACTGAAGCTTTCTTT
j_gene: TRBJ1-1; v_gene: TRBV7-6; abundance: .; d_gene: .; CDR3aa: CASSLGSGLEYVSTEAFF; CDR3nt: TGTGCCAGCAGCTTAGGTTCCGGGCTCGAATATGTGAGCACTGAAGCTTTCTTT
j_gene: TRBJ2-2; v_gene: TRBV6-6; abundance: .; d_gene: TRBD1; CDR3aa: CASSENRGSVAGELFF; CDR3nt: TGTGCCAGCAGCGAAAACAGGGGTAGCGTGGCCGGGGAGCTGTTTTTT
j_gene: TRBJ2-7; v_gene: TRBV19; abundance: .; d_gene: .; CDR3aa: CASRGLARDEQYF; CDR3nt: TGTGCCTCAAGGGGTCTAGCGAGAGACGAGCAGTACTTC
j_gene: TRBJ2-1; v_gene: TRBV7-2; abundance: .; d_gene: TRBD2; CDR3aa: CASSSGLAGGREFF; CDR3nt: TGTGCCAGCAGCTCTGGGCTAGCGGGGGGGCGGGAGTTCTTC
j_gene: TRBJ2-5; v_gene: TRBV11-3; abundance: .; d_gene: .; CDR3aa: CASSSGFEGETQYF; CDR3nt: TGTGCCAGCAGCTCGGGCTTCGAGGGAGAGACCCAGTACTTC
j_gene: TRBJ1-2; v_gene: TRBV14; abundance: .; d_gene: TRBD1; CDR3aa: CASSQEAGQTTVGYTF; CDR3nt: TGTGCCAGCAGCCAAGAGGCGGGACAGACTACCGTGGGCTACACCTTC
j_gene: TRBJ1-5; v_gene: TRBV4-1; abundance: .; d_gene: TRBD1; CDR3aa: CASSQTTGGANQPQHF; CDR3nt: TGCGCCAGCAGCCAAACGACAGGGGGCGCGAATCAGCCCCAGCATTTT
j_gene: TRBJ2-5; v_gene: TRBV27; abundance: .; d_gene: .; CDR3aa: CASTPSGQRRIGETQYF; CDR3nt: TGTGCCAGCACACCGTCCGGCCAGCGGCGGATCGGGGAGACCCAGTACTTC
j_gene: TRBJ2-5; v_gene: TRBV6-5; abundance: once; d_gene: .; CDR3aa: CASSLGGGETQYF; CDR3nt: TGTGCCAGCAGCTTGGGCGGAGGGGAGACCCAGTACTTC
j_gene: TRBJ1-1; v_gene: TRBV27; abundance: once; d_gene: TRBD1; CDR3aa: CASSTQGEVTEAFF; CDR3nt: TGTGCCAGCAGTACACAGGGGGAAGTAACTGAAGCTTTCTTT
j_gene: TRBJ1-5; v_gene: TRBV4-1; abundance: .; d_gene: .; CDR3aa: CASSREEGNQPQHF; CDR3nt: TGCGCCAGCAGCCGGGAGGAGGGGAATCAGCCCCAGCATTTT
j_gene: TRBJ2-3; v_gene: TRBV19; abundance: .; d_gene: TRBD2; CDR3aa: CASTPGTRTDTQYF; CDR3nt: TGTGCCAGCACCCCCGGGACTAGAACCGATACGCAGTATTTT
j_gene: TRBJ2-7; v_gene: TRBV27; abundance: .; d_gene: TRBD2; CDR3aa: CASSLSGLAGWEQYF; CDR3nt: TGTGCCAGCAGTTTATCCGGGCTAGCGGGTTGGGAGCAGTACTTC
j_gene: TRBJ1-1; v_gene: TRBV2; abundance: .; d_gene: TRBD1; CDR3aa: CASSDEGAEDTEAFF; CDR3nt: TGTGCCAGCAGTGACGAGGGGGCGGAGGACACTGAAGCTTTCTTT
j_gene: TRBJ2-5; v_gene: TRBV29-1; abundance: .; d_gene: .; CDR3aa: CSVPRQLGGQETQYF; CDR3nt: TGCAGCGTTCCACGACAGCTGGGGGGTCAAGAGACCCAGTACTTC
j_gene: TRBJ2-3; v_gene: TRBV4-3; abundance: .; d_gene: .; CDR3aa: CASSQGLYTDTQYF; CDR3nt: TGCGCCAGCAGCCAAGGGCTATACACAGATACGCAGTATTTT
j_gene: TRBJ1-2; v_gene: TRBV9; abundance: .; d_gene: TRBD1; CDR3aa: CASSVDSGTGGVGYTF; CDR3nt: TGTGCCAGCAGCGTGGACTCCGGGACAGGGGGTGTTGGCTACACCTTC
j_gene: TRBJ2-1; v_gene: TRBV5-6; abundance: .; d_gene: TRBD2; CDR3aa: CASSLAGTSGSNEQFF; CDR3nt: TGTGCCAGCAGCTTGGCCGGGACTAGCGGGAGCAATGAGCAGTTCTTC